One T cell receptor (beta chain) is described in this entry. Its antigen remains unknown. The table came from immunoSEQ multiplex PCR; TCRdb's copy has only in-frame clones and leaves some out. The sample yields around 95,000 clones, around 90% seen once. These data belong to a study of T cell responses to AZD1222 COVID-19 vaccine. Trimming shortened V by 6 bases and J by 0 bases, and 9 bases separated the two germline ends. This CDR3 contains 14 residues. Germline V gene sequence: CDR1 MNHEY, CDR2 SVGAGI. The study, taken as a whole, reports: The peak T cell response came first, and repertoires were sampled only after it. Compared with day 0, the breadth and depth of the Spike-specific TCR repertoire rose significantly after two doses of AZD1222. Donors were mostly white British, more females; clonal diversity possibly underestimated. Just 5 to 7 AZD1222 recipients were seropositive at baseline.

Sample: peripheral blood, taken on day 0 of AZD1222 vaccination. The genes are TRBV6-5 and TRBJ1-5; D not certain. The clonotype originates from an adult in good health. For the CDR3, the DNA is TGTGCCAGCAGCACTCAGTATAGCAATCAGCCCCAGCATTTT. As protein: CASSTQYSNQPQHF.